Each of the 8 T cell receptor beta chains below was sequenced from the same sample in a study of blood T cells in healthy people across ages. For the second PCR, which ran for roughly 7 to 11 cycles, a sample-barcoded 5' primer and a J-beta primer mix were used. Via MiXCR, TCRdb re-called the 5' RACE reads, giving one row per CDR3 protein. The sample yields 1.5 million to 2 million distinct CDR3 sequences, 28% seen once. The specimen sequenced was blood. These receptors all come from a woman in her 30s in good health.

The chain links TRBV6-2 or TRBV6-3 to TRBJ2-5; 11 bases align to TRBD1. The J call is in doubt because the DNA end fits TRBJ2-7 better. The germline gives CDR1 MNHEY, CDR2 SVGEGT. The CDR3 runs 14 residues. CDR3 nucleotide sequence: TGTGCCAGCAGGGAAGGACAGGGGGCGACCGAGCAGTACTTC. Translating it yields CASREGQGATEQYF.

This clonotype was picked up a small number of times. The chain has TRBV20-1 and TRBJ2-1; D may correspond to TRBD1 or TRBD2 (6 bases each). Looked up from germline, CDR1 is DFQATT and CDR2 is SNEGSKA (reference sequence). Trimming left V 3 bases short and J 5 bases short, with 20 bases between. CDR3 length: 16 amino acids. CDR3 in amino acids: CSARGQGGGRHNEQFF. The DNA for the CDR3 is TGCAGTGCTAGGGGTCAGGGTGGGGGGCGTCACAATGAGCAGTTCTTC.

Remarks on this clonotype: A read error may be the cause here, since a much bigger clone is one base away. The chain is built from TRBV25-1 and TRBJ2-7, with D uncertain. The germline gives CDR1 MGHDK, CDR2 SYGVNS. The length of the CDR3 is 13 residues. The CDR3 reads CASSEGPNYEQCF. For the CDR3, the DNA is TGTGCCAGCAGTGAAGGACCCAACTACGAGCAGTGCTTC.

In this sample, this clonotype turned up a few times. V usage is TRBV28 and J usage is TRBJ2-2, with TRBD1 matching 8 bases. The germline gives CDR1 MDHEN, CDR2 SYDVKM. The V gene end was trimmed by 2 bases and the J gene end by 9 bases; junction bases not matched to a gene: 8. The CDR3 sequence is 15 residues long. The CDR3 region is CASSLPNRGVRELFF. In nucleotides, the CDR3 is TGTGCCAGCAGTTTACCCAACAGGGGGGTAAGGGAGCTGTTTTTT.

This clonotype was recorded many times. The CDR3 DNA follows: TGCAGTGGACGGGGGGCCTACGAGCAGTACTTC. Protein: CSGRGAYEQYF. The chain carries TRBV20-1 and TRBJ2-7; 7 nucleotides match TRBD2. Germline V gene lookup returns CDR1 DFQATT and CDR2 SNEGSKA (reference sequence). The CDR3 consists of 11 residues. V lost 7 bases to trimming and J lost 2 bases; unmatched junction nucleotides: 2.

This clonotype has ten or more counts. This rearrangement joins TRBV2 to TRBJ1-2; 10 nucleotides agree with TRBD1. There are 15 residues in the CDR3. V lost 1 base and J lost 7; bases outside the gene matches: 6. Germline V gives CDR1 SNHLY, CDR2 FYNNEI. CDR3 sequence reads: CASSEETGGSSGYTF. CDR3 coding DNA: TGTGCCAGCAGTGAAGAGACAGGGGGCAGTTCTGGCTACACCTTC.

The CDR3 bases are TGCAGTGCTAGCGTGACTAGCGGGGGGGACCACAATGAGCAGTTCTTC. It is translated as CSASVTSGGDHNEQFF. The rearrangement links TRBV20-1 to TRBJ2-1; 14 nucleotides agree with TRBD2. CDR1 and CDR2 (germline): DFQATT, SNEGSKA (reference sequence). The CDR3 extends over 16 amino acids. After removal of 3 bases from V and 5 bases from J, the junction contained 6 bases not matched to a gene.

This clonotype was found a few times. This chain links TRBV24-1 with TRBJ2-6, with 8 bases identical to TRBD2. CDR1 KGHDR and CDR2 SFDVKD come from the germline V gene. This CDR3 comprises 21 residues. V dropped 11 bases and J dropped 0; count of bases not matched to a gene: 23. The CDR3 is CARRLPQPGAGGYSGANVLTF. The CDR3 DNA sequence: TGTGCCAGGCGACTACCCCAACCCGGGGCGGGAGGTTACTCTGGGGCCAACGTCCTGACTTTC.